The 29 T cell receptor beta chains below were found in one sample sequenced in a study of human T cells and chemical hapten exposure. TCRdb reprocessed the RACE reads via MiXCR and lists one record per CDR3 protein. The sample carries roughly 120,000 distinct CDR3 sequences, approximately 9.1% recorded once. Time point denoted: healthy volunteer bleed at 2 weeks. The study extracted total RNA from unfractionated whole blood. Sequencing used whole blood. These receptors were obtained from a male donor in good health. Some clones in this sample may be carry-over from other donors' samples.

The J gene is TRBJ2-7, the V gene TRBV10-3; TRBD1 aligns across 11 bases. The CDR3 consists of 15 residues. With 6 bases clipped from V and 5 bases from J, the junction kept 9 bases outside the gene matches. The germline V gene has CDR1 ENHRY and CDR2 SYGVKD. The CDR3 DNA reads TGTGCCATCAGCCCCGGGACAGGGGGAATCCACGAGCAGTACTTC. Translated, it gives CAISPGTGGIHEQYF.

This rearrangement joins TRBV13 to TRBJ2-6; D uncertain. V was trimmed by 2 bases and J by 0 bases, leaving 5 bases between them. In germline, CDR1 is PRHDT, CDR2 FYEKMQ (reference sequence). The CDR3 consists of 15 residues. The CDR3 DNA follows: TGTGCCAGCAGCTTACGAGGCTCTGGGGCCAACGTCCTGACTTTC. Amino acid sequence: CASSLRGSGANVLTF.

This clonotype was detected a few times. This sequence joins TRBV3-1 and TRBJ2-1; D possibly corresponds to TRBD2 (5 bases). V gave up 0 bases and J gave up 7 bases, with 19 bases separating them. Germline V gives CDR1 LGHDT, CDR2 YNNKEL (reference sequence). This CDR3 comprises 17 residues. The CDR3 DNA is TGTGCCAGCAGCCAAGAGGCTAGCCCTTCCTCTGTGAATGAGCAGTTCTTC. Protein sequence: CASSQEASPSSVNEQFF.

This clonotype has a count of ten or more. The rearrangement links TRBV5-1 to TRBJ2-5, with TRBD2 matching over 9 bases. This CDR3 comprises 15 residues. Losses at the gene ends were 0 bases for V and 2 bases for J; bases not matched to a gene: 2. Per germline, CDR1 SGHRS and CDR2 YFSETQ. In nucleotides, the CDR3 is TGCGCCAGCAGCTTGGTTAGCGGGGGACAAGAGACCCAGTACTTC. Its protein is CASSLVSGGQETQYF. The full variable domain, in which reference TRBV5-1 and TRBJ2-5 provide the parts outside the CDR3, is KAGVTQTPRYLIKTRGQQVTLSCSPISGHRSVSWYQQTPGQGLQFLFEYFSETQRNKGNFPGRFSGRQFSNSRSEMNVSTLELGDSALYLCASSLVSGGQETQYFGPGTRLLVL.

In its sample, this clonotype was seen a few times. The gene calls are TRBV29-1 and TRBJ2-1; D ambiguous. The germline V gene encodes CDR1 SQVTM and CDR2 ANQGSEA. This CDR3 has 16 amino acids. V gave up 1 base and J gave up 0 bases, with 13 bases separating them. CDR3 nucleotides: TGCAGCGTTGAAGCCCCAGGTAGGAGCTCCTACAATGAGCAGTTCTTC. Its protein product is CSVEAPGRSSYNEQFF.

This clonotype showed up just a few times. The genes are TRBV29-1 and TRBJ2-3; perhaps TRBD1 as D (6 bases). The germline V gene encodes CDR1 SQVTM and CDR2 ANQGSEA. Trimming took 4 bases from V and 0 from J, leaving 20 bases between them. This CDR3 is 17 amino acids long. For the CDR3, the DNA is TGCAGCGTTGGACAGGCCCTAGCCACCCCTAGCACAGATACGCAGTATTTT. This gives the protein CSVGQALATPSTDTQYF.

The sample holds many counts of this clonotype. The V and J genes are TRBV4-3 and TRBJ1-2; 8 bases are a match to TRBD1. The trim removed 0 bases at V and 8 bases at J, leaving 11 bases unmatched. Germline CDR1 reads LGHNA; CDR2 reads YSLEER. The CDR3 runs 16 residues. CDR3 DNA sequence: TGCGCCAGCAGCCAAGATTTTAGAGAGACAGGGGAAGGCTACACCTTC. This encodes CASSQDFRETGEGYTF.

This clonotype was observed a handful of times. This sequence joins TRBV7-2 and TRBJ1-3; a possible D gene is TRBD1 (6 bases). Looked up from germline, CDR1 is SGHTA and CDR2 is FQGNSA. The ends were cut back, 4 bases at V and 4 bases at J, with 14 bases in the middle. This CDR3 comprises 15 residues. In nucleotides, the CDR3 is TGTGCCAGCAGCTCGGCAGGGGATTCAGGAAACACCATATATTTT. It translates to CASSSAGDSGNTIYF.

In its sample, this clonotype was seen many times. The gene calls are TRBV5-1 and TRBJ1-1, with TRBD1 as a possible D gene (6 bases). V lost 1 base to trimming and J lost 0 bases, with 16 bases between them. The CDR3 consists of 17 residues. The germline CDR1 and CDR2 sequences are SGHRS and YFSETQ. CDR3 sequence reads: CASSLRGRGLMNTEAFF. The CDR3 DNA follows: TGCGCCAGCAGCTTGAGGGGCAGGGGACTGATGAACACTGAAGCTTTCTTT.

This sequence joins TRBV20-1 and TRBJ2-7; 10 positions match TRBD1. Germline-derived CDR1 and CDR2 are DFQATT and SNEGSKA (reference sequence). The J segment lost 6 bases and the V segment lost 3 bases, leaving 5 bases of the junction unmatched. The CDR3 sequence is 13 residues long. This CDR3 reads CSASRDRGSEQYF. CDR3 nucleotide sequence: TGCAGTGCTAGTCGGGACAGGGGTTCCGAGCAGTACTTC.

The V gene is TRBV7-2, the J gene TRBJ2-2, with D tentatively TRBD2 (5 bases). Between the trimmed V and J ends, which lost 2 bases and 5 bases, there was a span of 12 bases. The germline V gene encodes CDR1 SGHTA and CDR2 FQGNSA. The CDR3 is made up of 15 amino acids. CDR3 bases: TGTGCCAGCAGCTTAAAACTGGGAGAGACCGGGGAGCTGTTTTTT. This sequence encodes CASSLKLGETGELFF.

This clonotype was seen a handful of times. The V gene is TRBV4-1, the J gene TRBJ2-7; the D gene is possibly TRBD2 (6 bases). Trimming took off 6 bases at V and 1 base at J, with 10 bases between the two ends. There are 13 residues in the CDR3. Germline V gene sequence: CDR1 MGHRA, CDR2 YSYEKL. The CDR3 spells CASSLAKSYEQYF. Written as DNA, the CDR3 is TGCGCCAGCAGTCTAGCGAAATCCTACGAGCAGTACTTC.

This clonotype was found a few times. This sequence joins TRBV5-1 and TRBJ2-3; no clear D gene. V lost 1 base to trimming and J lost 6 bases, with 6 bases between them. Germline assignment: CDR1 SGHRS and CDR2 YFSETQ. The CDR3 contains 12 residues. The CDR3 spells CASSLSVDTQYF. CDR3 DNA: TGCGCCAGCAGCTTGTCAGTGGATACGCAGTATTTT.

This clonotype was seen many times. The chain carries TRBV7-9 and TRBJ2-7; D uncertain. V lost 5 bases and J 0 bases, leaving 11 bases between the germline ends. From germline, CDR1 is SEHNR and CDR2 FQNEAQ (reference sequence). The CDR3 length is 14 residues. CDR3 DNA sequence: TGTGCCAGCAGCCCTGTGGGGATCTCCTACGAGCAGTACTTC. It translates to CASSPVGISYEQYF.

The table lists this clonotype with many counts. The chain is built from TRBV6-2 or TRBV6-3 and TRBJ2-1; no definite D call. V was trimmed by 5 bases and J by 6 bases, leaving 5 bases between them. This CDR3 spans 11 amino acids. CDR1 and CDR2 from the germline V gene are MNHEY and SVGEGT. CDR3 sequence: CASSRVNEQFF. The CDR3 DNA is TGTGCCAGCAGTCGTGTCAATGAGCAGTTCTTC.

Ten or more counts support this clonotype. The chain employs TRBV29-1 and TRBJ1-1, with D maybe TRBD1 (6 bases). The CDR3 is 13 residues long. Germline V lookup: CDR1 SQVTM, CDR2 ANQGSEA. V was pared by 4 bases and J by 1 base, with 10 bases between. The CDR3 DNA is TGCAGCGTTGTGGACAGCCAGAACACTGAAGCTTTCTTT. Translating it yields CSVVDSQNTEAFF.

The V gene is TRBV20-1, the J gene TRBJ2-7, with 12 nucleotides matching TRBD2. The CDR3 has 14 residues. Germline lookup yields CDR1 DFQATT and CDR2 SNEGSKA (reference sequence). Germline trimming cut 4 bases from V and 3 bases from J; bases unmatched to any gene: 4. The CDR3 loop is CSATSGRVNYEQYF. In DNA form, the CDR3 reads TGCAGTGCTACTAGCGGGAGGGTAAACTACGAGCAGTACTTC.

This clonotype was recorded a few times. This chain connects TRBV20-1 to TRBJ1-2; 7 bases align to TRBD1. CDR3 length equals 11 residues. Germline V gives CDR1 DFQATT, CDR2 SNEGSKA (reference sequence). J was trimmed by 6 bases and V by 6 bases; bases with no gene match: 4. CDR3 residues: CSAVGQNGYTF. Written as DNA, the CDR3 is TGCAGTGCGGTGGGACAGAATGGCTACACCTTC.

This clonotype was detected only a few times. This chain's CDR3 is CASSYSRRGGSVTEAFF. The CDR3 nucleotides read TGTGCCAGCAGTTACTCGAGACGAGGGGGCAGTGTGACTGAAGCTTTCTTT. The chain carries TRBV6-2 or TRBV6-3 and TRBJ1-1; 7 bases line up with TRBD1. V was clipped by 0 bases and J by 5 bases; unmatched bases: 12. The CDR3 is 17 amino acids. Germline CDR1 MNHEY, CDR2 SVGEGT.

The sample holds a few counts of this clonotype. The chain recombines TRBV18 with TRBJ1-1, with D unresolved. Trimming took 2 bases from V and 4 from J, leaving 14 bases between them. CDR1 is KGHSH and CDR2 is LQKENI in the germline V gene. The CDR3 runs to 15 residues. CDR3 residues: CASSPVDPPGTEAFF. CDR3 in DNA: TGTGCCAGCTCACCAGTAGACCCTCCAGGCACTGAAGCTTTCTTT.

The chain links TRBV28 to TRBJ2-5; 8 nucleotides align to TRBD1. CDR1 MDHEN and CDR2 SYDVKM come from the germline V gene. This CDR3 has 15 amino acids. After removal of 3 bases from V and 3 bases from J, the junction contained 6 bases not matched to a gene. CDR3 protein: CASSLVGQGKETQYF. The CDR3 nucleotides read TGTGCCAGCAGTTTGGTCGGACAGGGAAAAGAGACCCAGTACTTC.

This rearrangement joins TRBV5-5 to TRBJ1-1; D uncertain. The V end was cut by 0 bases, the J end by 1 base, with 10 bases between. The CDR3 is 15 amino acids. Germline V gives CDR1 SGHKS, CDR2 YYEKEE (reference sequence). The chain's CDR3 is CASSLARTSNTEAFF. CDR3 DNA sequence: TGTGCCAGCAGCTTGGCAAGGACGTCGAACACTGAAGCTTTCTTT. The complete variable domain, with remaining parts taken from reference TRBV5-5 and TRBJ1-1, reads DAGVTQSPTHLIKTRGQQVTLRCSPISGHKSVSWYQQVLGQGPQFIFQYYEKEERGRGNFPDRFSARQFPNYSSELNVNALLLGDSALYLCASSLARTSNTEAFFGQGTRLTVV.

This clonotype has ten or more counts. The chain links TRBV25-1 to TRBJ1-2; D is unclear. Germline CDR1 reads MGHDK; CDR2 reads SYGVNS. The V end lost 4 bases, the J end lost 7 bases, and 10 bases lay between the germline ends. The CDR3 runs 12 residues. The chain's CDR3 is CASSGAGPGYTF. CDR3 in DNA: TGTGCCAGCAGTGGGGCGGGCCCTGGCTACACCTTC.

This clonotype was counted ten times or more. The V call is TRBV12-3 or TRBV12-4, the J call TRBJ2-5, with 12 nucleotides matching TRBD2. Trimming at V came to 5 bases and at J to 4 bases, leaving 17 bases not matched to a gene. The CDR3 length is 19 residues. CDR3 region: CASSTPFYLAGGPRETQYF. The CDR3 DNA reads TGTGCCAGCAGTACCCCGTTCTATCTAGCGGGAGGGCCGAGAGAGACCCAGTACTTC.

This clonotype has only a few counts. V is TRBV5-5 and J is TRBJ2-2; 8 bases fit TRBD1. Germline trimming cut 4 bases from V and 5 bases from J; bases unmatched to any gene: 4. The CDR3 loop spans 14 amino acids. Germline assignment: CDR1 SGHKS and CDR2 YYEKEE (reference sequence). CDR3 coding DNA: TGTGCCAGCAGCCCAGGGGGCCGAACCGGGGAGCTGTTTTTT. Translated, it gives CASSPGGRTGELFF.

The chain combines TRBV3-1 with TRBJ2-5; D is uncertain. This CDR3 comprises 16 residues. Germline V gene sequence: CDR1 LGHDT, CDR2 YNNKEL (reference sequence). V lost 0 bases, J lost 5 bases, and 16 bases lay in between. The CDR3 spells CASSQEAATWKETQYF. DNA for the CDR3: TGTGCCAGCAGCCAAGAGGCGGCAACGTGGAAGGAGACCCAGTACTTC.

In this sample, this clonotype turned up a few times. The chain links TRBV6-2 or TRBV6-3 to TRBJ2-7, with TRBD1 as a possible D gene (6 bases). The ends were cut back, 5 bases at V and 2 bases at J, with 16 bases in the middle. This CDR3 has 15 residues. The germline gives CDR1 MNHEY, CDR2 SVGEGT. For the CDR3, the DNA is TGTGCCAGCAGTCCAACCCGGACAGTCGCCTACGAGCAGTACTTC. Amino acids: CASSPTRTVAYEQYF.

This clonotype was picked up a small number of times. This chain joins TRBV6-2 or TRBV6-3 and TRBJ1-5, with D hard to call. Trimming removed 7 bases at V and 2 bases at J, with 12 bases between. Germline CDR1 MNHEY, CDR2 SVGEGT. This CDR3 is 14 amino acids long. The CDR3: CASTRSMRNQPQHF. For the CDR3, the DNA is TGTGCCAGCACCCGATCTATGCGCAATCAGCCCCAGCATTTT.

This rearrangement joins TRBV25-1 to TRBJ1-3; no firm D call. From germline, CDR1 is MGHDK and CDR2 SYGVNS. CDR3 length: 13 amino acids. V gave up 4 bases and J gave up 1 base, with 5 bases separating them. For the CDR3, the DNA is TGTGCCAGCAGTGGGGGATCTGGAAACACCATATATTTT. This codes for CASSGGSGNTIYF.